These 27 T cell receptor beta chains originate from one sample sequenced in a study of graft-versus-host responses after intestinal transplantation. No antigen has been identified for these receptors. Profiling relied on immunoSEQ multiplex PCR, and the TCRdb table lists in-frame clones only, not all of them. The table records approximately 110,000 clones, about 92% of them present only once. The source was unstimulated CD4+ T cells sorted from spleen or lymph node cells, collected before transplant. The origin of the receptors is a human donor who was the organ donor for an intestinal transplant.

The J gene is TRBJ2-2, the V gene TRBV6-6, with no clear D. The CDR3 totals 15 residues. Deletions cut 0 bases from V and 1 base from J, with 6 bases between. Germline V CDR1 and CDR2: MNHNY, SVGAGI (reference sequence). CDR3 DNA sequence: TGTGCCAGCAGTTACTCGGTCAGGAACACCGGGGAGCTGTTTTTT. Protein: CASSYSVRNTGELFF.

The rearrangement links TRBV19 to TRBJ1-2; 9 bases map to TRBD1. V shed 3 bases, J shed 4 bases, and the junction held 0 bases outside the gene matches. This CDR3 is 13 amino acids long. Germline lookup yields CDR1 LNHDA and CDR2 SQIVND (reference sequence). CDR3 DNA sequence: TGTGCCAGTAGTATGACAGGGGGCTATGGCTACACCTTC. Encoded protein: CASSMTGGYGYTF.

The chain links TRBV28 to TRBJ2-3, with 8 bases lining up with TRBD2. The V gene end was trimmed by 2 bases and the J gene end by 6 bases; junction bases not matched to a gene: 4. This CDR3 contains 14 residues. Germline loops: CDR1 MDHEN, CDR2 SYDVKM. CDR3 loop: CASSLSGGGDTQYF. For the CDR3, the DNA is TGTGCCAGCAGTTTAAGCGGGGGCGGGGATACGCAGTATTTT.

The gene calls are TRBV4-3 and TRBJ2-5; 7 bases match TRBD1. J lost 1 base, V lost 4 bases, and 6 bases had no gene match. This CDR3 has 15 residues. Germline assignment: CDR1 LGHNA and CDR2 YSLEER. DNA of the CDR3: TGCGCCAGCAGCCTACAGACAGGGATCCAAGAGACCCAGTACTTC. Its translation: CASSLQTGIQETQYF.

The chain has TRBV7-3 and TRBJ1-1, with 7 bases fitting TRBD1. Germline CDR1 and CDR2: SGHTA and FQGTGA. CDR3 length equals 13 residues. Trimming cost V 2 bases and J 8 bases; bases outside gene matches: 5. In DNA, the CDR3 is TGTGCCAGCAGCTTACTCCGGGACAGCGAAGCTTTCTTT. This translates into CASSLLRDSEAFF. The variable domain in full, completed from reference TRBV7-3 and TRBJ1-1, reads GAGVSQTPSNKVTEKGKYVELRCDPISGHTALYWYRQSLGQGPEFLIYFQGTGAADDSGLPNDRFFAVRPEGSVSTLKIQRTERGDSAVYLCASSLLRDSEAFFGQGTRLTVV.

The sample holds a few counts of this clone. The chain carries TRBV5-1 and TRBJ2-2; no clear D. The ends were cut back, 1 base at V and 6 bases at J, with 7 bases in the middle. Germline lookup yields CDR1 SGHRS and CDR2 YFSETQ. The CDR3 sequence is 13 residues long. The CDR3 DNA is TGCGCCAGCAGCTTGAGTGTGCCCGGGGAGCTGTTTTTT. It encodes CASSLSVPGELFF.

In this sample, this clone turned up once. This chain connects TRBV19 to TRBJ2-1; D possibly uses TRBD1 or TRBD2 (5 bases each). Germline assignment: CDR1 LNHDA and CDR2 SQIVND (reference sequence). The CDR3 totals 15 residues. The V end lost 7 bases, the J end lost 3 bases, and 16 bases lay between the germline ends. CDR3 protein: CASTTLGRSYNEQFF. Written as DNA, the CDR3 is TGTGCCAGTACCACCCTGGGACGGAGCTACAATGAGCAGTTCTTC.

This clone was seen a single time. The chain couples TRBV29-1 to TRBJ2-5; 7 nucleotides match TRBD1. CDR1 SQVTM and CDR2 ANQGSEA come from the germline V gene. V shed 8 bases, J shed 5 bases, and the junction held 5 bases outside the gene matches. The CDR3 spans 11 residues. The DNA for the CDR3 is TGCAGCCTAGGGGGCCTCGAGACCCAGTACTTC. It yields the protein CSLGGLETQYF.

This clone was recorded once. This chain connects TRBV30 to TRBJ1-2; unclear D gene. CDR1 is GTSNPN and CDR2 is SVGIG in the germline V gene (reference sequence). The length of the CDR3 is 12 residues. Trimming pared 4 bases from V and 0 bases from J, leaving 6 bases between. In DNA, the CDR3 is TGTGCCTGGACAGCCTCTAACTATGGCTACACCTTC. Translated: CAWTASNYGYTF.

CDR3 nucleotides: TGTGCCAGCAGGGGGACAGGGGGGGAAGGGGAGCAGTACTTC. This gives the protein CASRGTGGEGEQYF. The chain couples TRBV28 to TRBJ2-7; the match to TRBD1 covers 11 bases. There are 14 residues in the CDR3. Germline V gene data show CDR1 as MDHEN and CDR2 as SYDVKM. With V trimmed by 6 bases and J by 7 bases, 8 bases remained unmatched.

This chain connects TRBV25-1 to TRBJ2-2, with 10 bases fitting TRBD2. The CDR3 length is 17 residues. Trimming removed 1 base from V and 5 bases from J; junction bases left unmatched: 7. Germline V gives CDR1 MGHDK, CDR2 SYGVNS. The CDR3 DNA reads TGTGCCAGCAGTGAATCCGCACTAGCGGGACTTACCGGGGAGCTGTTTTTT. This codes for CASSESALAGLTGELFF.

In nucleotides, the CDR3 is TGTGCCAGCAGCTTAGCGGGGACAGGGGGCGGCGAGCAGTACTTC. Protein product: CASSLAGTGGGEQYF. The rearrangement joins TRBV7-9 to TRBJ2-7; TRBD1 matches 12 bases. This CDR3 region has 15 residues. Losses at the gene ends were 0 bases for V and 6 bases for J; bases not matched to a gene: 3. Germline V gene sequence: CDR1 SEHNR, CDR2 FQNEAQ (reference sequence).

V usage is TRBV9 and J usage is TRBJ2-1, with 7 bases fitting TRBD2. The CDR3 is 15 residues long. Germline CDR1 SGDLS, CDR2 YYNGEE. Trimming took 0 bases from V and 4 from J; bases not matched to a gene: 4. CDR3: CASSVGYGRYNEQFF. Written as DNA, the CDR3 is TGTGCCAGCAGCGTAGGTTACGGGAGGTACAATGAGCAGTTCTTC.

The chain has TRBV5-1 and TRBJ2-5, with TRBD1 matching 9 bases. CDR1 is SGHRS, CDR2 YFSETQ, per germline. This CDR3 has 17 amino acids. V lost 4 bases, J lost 4 bases, and 14 bases stayed unmatched. CDR3 DNA: TGCGCCAGCAGCCCAGTCCGGGACAGGGTTAGGGGAGAGACCCAGTACTTC. Translation: CASSPVRDRVRGETQYF.

This clone was seen only a few times. This sequence joins TRBV19 and TRBJ1-3, with a tentative D call TRBD1 (5 bases). V lost 3 bases and J lost 4, with 10 bases in between. The CDR3 has 14 residues. Looked up from germline, CDR1 is LNHDA and CDR2 is SQIVND (reference sequence). The CDR3 region has the DNA TGTGCCAGTAGTATCTCGGGGCCGGGAAACACCATATATTTT. It is translated as CASSISGPGNTIYF.

This clone was seen only a few times. This sequence joins TRBV6-5 and TRBJ1-5; unclear D gene. CDR1 MNHEY and CDR2 SVGAGI come from the germline V gene. The CDR3 extends over 15 amino acids. Trimming stripped 1 base from V and 2 bases from J, with 9 bases between. CDR3 amino acids: CASSYWILGNQPQHF. In nucleotides, the CDR3 is TGTGCCAGCAGTTACTGGATCCTCGGCAATCAGCCCCAGCATTTT.

This clone was counted only a few times. The rearrangement uses TRBV2 and TRBJ2-2; 14 bases match TRBD2. V gave up 4 bases and J gave up 6 bases; unmatched junction bases: 4. The CDR3 is 16 residues long. Germline values: CDR1 SNHLY, CDR2 FYNNEI. CDR3 nucleotides: TGTGCCAGCAGTGCGGGACTAGCGGGAGAACCCGGGGAGCTGTTTTTT. Translating gives CASSAGLAGEPGELFF.

This CDR3 reads CASSLALRYNYGYTF. The CDR3 DNA reads TGTGCCAGCAGCTTGGCCCTCCGGTACAACTATGGCTACACCTTC. The rearrangement joins TRBV5-7 to TRBJ1-2; no definite D call. TRBV5-7 is marked as an open reading frame, function uncertain. V dropped 0 bases and J dropped 2 bases, with 11 bases sitting between them. CDR3 size: 15 residues.

The CDR3 loop is CASSLWRSSYEQYF. Written as DNA, the CDR3 is TGTGCCAGCAGCCTTTGGAGGAGCTCCTACGAGCAGTACTTC. The chain carries TRBV14 and TRBJ2-7; possibly TRBD2 for D (5 bases). Germline V gene lookup returns CDR1 SGHDN and CDR2 FVKESK. Trimming cost V 4 bases and J 0 bases, with 10 bases left between them. This CDR3 comprises 14 residues.

CDR3 sequence (DNA): TGTGCCAGCAGTTCCTCCGGGACACCGAACACTGAAGCTTTCTTT. Translated: CASSSSGTPNTEAFF. The chain employs TRBV6-5 and TRBJ1-1; D is possibly TRBD1 (6 bases). V lost 4 bases to trimming and J lost 1 base, with 13 bases between them. CDR3 length: 15 residues. CDR1 and CDR2 from the germline V gene are MNHEY and SVGAGI.

This rearrangement joins TRBV4-3 to TRBJ2-5; tentatively, D is TRBD1 (8 bases). Germline CDR1 LGHNA, CDR2 YSLEER. This CDR3 has 15 amino acids. The germline V and J ends were trimmed by 1 base and 4 bases, with 13 bases remaining between them. The CDR3: CASSQGNRGGETQYF. For the CDR3, the DNA is TGCGCCAGCAGCCAAGGAAACAGGGGGGGAGAGACCCAGTACTTC.

The gene calls are TRBV30 and TRBJ1-1; 7 bases match TRBD1. J lost 6 bases, V lost 2 bases, and 3 bases had no gene match. This CDR3 is built from 12 residues. Germline V CDR1 and CDR2: GTSNPN, SVGIG (reference sequence). The CDR3 DNA sequence: TGTGCCTGGAGTCGACAGGGCGCTGAAGCTTTCTTT. As protein: CAWSRQGAEAFF. Looking up the rest from reference TRBV30 and TRBJ1-1 gives the full variable domain: SQTIHQWPATLVQPVGSPLSLECTVEGTSNPNLYWYRQAAGRGLQLLFYSVGIGQISSEVPQNLSASRPQDRQFILSSKKLLLSDSGFYLCAWSRQGAEAFFGQGTRLTVV.

The count of this clone is one. The rearrangement links TRBV29-1 to TRBJ2-3; the D is unclear. The CDR3 extends over 12 amino acids. The germline V gene has CDR1 SQVTM and CDR2 ANQGSEA. Trimming shortened V by 3 bases and J by 3 bases, and 7 bases separated the two germline ends. The CDR3 DNA follows: TGCAGCGTTGATGCTGGAACAGATACGCAGTATTTT. This codes for CSVDAGTDTQYF.

The chain carries TRBV9 and TRBJ1-2, with D possibly matching TRBD1 (5 bases). The germline V and J ends were trimmed by 0 bases and 4 bases, with 10 bases remaining between them. Germline CDR1 reads SGDLS; CDR2 reads YYNGEE. This CDR3 is 14 amino acids long. CDR3 sequence: CASSVDRGGYGYTF. Written as DNA, the CDR3 is TGTGCCAGCAGCGTAGATCGGGGGGGCTATGGCTACACCTTC.

The V and J genes are TRBV7-2 and TRBJ1-3, with TRBD1 matching 7 bases. This CDR3 spans 16 amino acids. From germline, CDR1 is SGHTA and CDR2 FQGNSA. The V gene end was trimmed by 5 bases and the J gene end by 3 bases; junction bases not matched to a gene: 10. The CDR3 sequence is CASSPPTGVFGNTIYF. CDR3 coding DNA: TGTGCCAGCAGCCCCCCCACAGGGGTCTTTGGAAACACCATATATTTT.

The J gene is TRBJ1-1, the V gene TRBV15; TRBD1 might be the D (6 bases). V lost 8 bases, J lost 2 bases, and 18 bases lay in between. This CDR3 comprises 15 residues. Germline CDR1 is LNHNV and CDR2 is YYDKDF (reference sequence). This chain's CDR3 is CATSPILDSNTEAFF. The CDR3, as DNA: TGTGCCACCTCACCTATCTTGGACAGTAACACTGAAGCTTTCTTT. Based on the CDR3 plus reference TRBV15 and TRBJ1-1, the full variable domain is DAMVIQNPRYQVTQFGKPVTLSCSQTLNHNVMYWYQQKSSQAPKLLFHYYDKDFNNEADTPDNFQSRRPNTSFCFLDIRSPGLGDTAMYLCATSPILDSNTEAFFGQGTRLTVV.

The V call is TRBV6-1, the J call TRBJ1-4, with a weak D call TRBD1 (6 bases). The CDR3 covers 15 residues. V lost 7 bases to trimming and J lost 5 bases, with 17 bases between them. Germline V gene sequence: CDR1 MNHNS, CDR2 SASEGT. The CDR3 nucleotides read TGTGCCAGCACGACGGGGGGGGCTGGCAATGAAAAACTGTTTTTT. It encodes CASTTGGAGNEKLFF.